This T cell receptor (beta chain) was identified in a study of cytomegalovirus exposure and HLA in healthy donors. CDR3 length equals 14 residues. Germline loops: CDR1 MNHEY, CDR2 SVGAGI. Trimming cost V 7 bases and J 8 bases, with 20 bases left between them. 13 Jbeta primers and 60 Vbeta primers were used for the PCR. The assay was immunoSEQ multiplex PCR, and TCRdb's table has in-frame clones only and misses some. This listing includes approximately 120,000 clones. Study-wide findings and caveats: In a later analysis, at a false discovery rate of 0.05, some 17,000 TCR beta sequences were associated with HLA alleles. Researchers counted approximately 160 TCR beta chains as cytomegalovirus-associated.

Donors showed nominal health when sampled, although they likely had unrecorded immune exposures. With regard to this clone: What it binds is unknown.

The chain uses TRBV6-5 and TRBJ1-2, with D possibly being TRBD1 (5 bases). Sequences were obtained from PBMCs. The sequence was obtained from a man between 35 and 55 years old in good health and CMV-seronegative. The DNA of the CDR3 is TGTGCCAGCACCGAAACCCGGACATATGGAGGCTACACCTTC. This encodes CASTETRTYGGYTF.